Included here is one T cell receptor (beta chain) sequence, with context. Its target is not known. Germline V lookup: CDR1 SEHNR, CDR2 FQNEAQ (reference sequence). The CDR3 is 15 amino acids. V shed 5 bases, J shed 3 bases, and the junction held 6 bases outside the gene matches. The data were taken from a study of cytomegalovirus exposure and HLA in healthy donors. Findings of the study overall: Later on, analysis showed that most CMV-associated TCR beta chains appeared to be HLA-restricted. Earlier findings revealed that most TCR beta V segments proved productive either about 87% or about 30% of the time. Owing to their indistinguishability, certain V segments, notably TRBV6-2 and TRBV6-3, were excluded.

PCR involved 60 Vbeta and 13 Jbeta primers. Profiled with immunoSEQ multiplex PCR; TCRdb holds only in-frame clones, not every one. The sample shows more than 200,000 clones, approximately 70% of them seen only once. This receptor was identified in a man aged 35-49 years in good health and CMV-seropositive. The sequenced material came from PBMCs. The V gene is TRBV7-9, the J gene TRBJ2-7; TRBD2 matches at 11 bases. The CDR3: CASSHRLAGLYEQYF. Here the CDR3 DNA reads TGTGCCAGCAGCCACAGACTAGCGGGACTCTACGAGCAGTACTTC.